This T cell receptor beta chain emerged from a study of blood T cell repertoires in COVID-19. About the study: Both acute and convalescent COVID-19 samples were obtained from the United States, Italy and Spain. Sources were T cells, B-cell-depleted T cells, or PBMCs; the material itself was cDNA or gDNA.

Trimming took 3 bases from V and 1 from J, leaving 12 bases between them. CDR1 and CDR2 (germline): SGHNT, YENEEA. This CDR3 has 15 residues. In the original processing: Nucleated cell number was recorded as an estimate derived from reference gene primer amplification. Method: immunoSEQ multiplex PCR; TCRdb's copy keeps in-frame clones and lacks some. V and J calls and clone size are those listed in that table; D and trimming were worked out from the DNA. The data show some 400,000 clones, 70% to 90% seen once. This sequence originates from a human donor in a cohort sampled during active COVID-19. The sample comprised peripheral blood. This chain joins TRBV11-3 and TRBJ1-1, with TRBD1 as a possible D gene (5 bases). The DNA of the CDR3 is TGTGCCAGCAGCTTGGGAGGGGCAGCGAACACTGAAGCTTTCTTT. It specifies CASSLGGAANTEAFF.